This TCR beta chain was sequenced during a study of cytomegalovirus exposure and HLA in healthy donors. Study findings and constraints: A missense DCLRE1C variant was associated with V- and J-gene trimming of TCR beta chains in a later analysis, and an independent cohort replicated the association. Reports indicated that the classifier achieved high specificity and sensitivity in diagnosing cytomegalovirus status. Later analysis found that TCR beta chains associated with HLA were more clonally expanded than other, equally common chains.

About this clone itself: Its antigen is as yet unknown.

V was clipped by 3 bases and J by 2 bases, with 7 bases between them. The CDR3 has 13 amino acids. Germline V gene lookup returns CDR1 KGHSH and CDR2 LQKENI. In the PCR, 60 Vbeta and 13 Jbeta primers were used. Method: immunoSEQ multiplex PCR; TCRdb's copy keeps in-frame clones and lacks some. The sample lists 110,000 or so clones, over 65% occurring once. The rearrangement uses TRBV18 and TRBJ1-1, with unresolved D. The source material was PBMCs. The clonotype was recovered from a woman in her thirties in good health and CMV-seropositive. CDR3 loop: CASSPGSNTEAFF. The CDR3 DNA reads TGTGCCAGCTCACCGGGGAGTAACACTGAAGCTTTCTTT.